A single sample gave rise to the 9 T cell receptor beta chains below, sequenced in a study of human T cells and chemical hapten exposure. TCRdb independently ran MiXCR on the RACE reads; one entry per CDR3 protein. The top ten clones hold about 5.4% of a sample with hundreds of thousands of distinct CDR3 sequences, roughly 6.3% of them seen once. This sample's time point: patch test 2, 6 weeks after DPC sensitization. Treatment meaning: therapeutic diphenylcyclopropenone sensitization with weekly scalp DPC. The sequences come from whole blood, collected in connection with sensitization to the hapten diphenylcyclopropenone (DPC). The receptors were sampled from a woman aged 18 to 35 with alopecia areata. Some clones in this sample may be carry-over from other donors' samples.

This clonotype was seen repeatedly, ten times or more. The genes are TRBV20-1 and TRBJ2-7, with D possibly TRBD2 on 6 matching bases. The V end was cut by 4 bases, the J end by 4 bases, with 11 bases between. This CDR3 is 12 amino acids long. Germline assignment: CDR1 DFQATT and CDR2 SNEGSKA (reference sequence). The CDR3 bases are TGCAGTGCTAATGGCGCGGGGTACGAGCAGTACTTC. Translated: CSANGAGYEQYF.

The CDR3 is CASAGAMNTEAFF. In DNA form, the CDR3 reads TGTGCCAGCGCAGGGGCCATGAACACTGAAGCTTTCTTT. V is TRBV2 and J is TRBJ1-1; possibly TRBD1 for D (6 bases). CDR1 SNHLY and CDR2 FYNNEI come from the germline V gene. Trimming removed 8 bases at V and 0 bases at J, with 10 bases between. This CDR3 contains 13 residues.

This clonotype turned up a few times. In nucleotides, the CDR3 is TGTGCCAGCAGCGAGGAGCCTTTCGGAAGCATATGGGGAGGCTACACCTTC. It translates to CASSEEPFGSIWGGYTF. The gene calls are TRBV7-2 and TRBJ1-2; no definite D call. Trimming cost V 5 bases and J 8 bases, with 27 bases left between them. This CDR3 is built from 17 residues. The germline gives CDR1 SGHTA, CDR2 FQGNSA.

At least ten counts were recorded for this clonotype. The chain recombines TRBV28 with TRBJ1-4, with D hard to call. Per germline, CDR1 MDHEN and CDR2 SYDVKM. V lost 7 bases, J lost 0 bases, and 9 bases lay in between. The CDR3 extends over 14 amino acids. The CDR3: CASISGATNEKLFF. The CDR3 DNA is TGTGCCAGCATTAGCGGAGCAACTAATGAAAAACTGTTTTTT.

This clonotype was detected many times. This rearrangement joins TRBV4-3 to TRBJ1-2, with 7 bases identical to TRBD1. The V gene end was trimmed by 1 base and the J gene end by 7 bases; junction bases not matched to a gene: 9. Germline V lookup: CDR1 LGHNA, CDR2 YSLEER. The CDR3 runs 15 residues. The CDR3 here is CASSQGRQGWGGYTF. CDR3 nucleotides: TGCGCCAGCAGCCAAGGGAGACAGGGATGGGGTGGCTACACCTTC.

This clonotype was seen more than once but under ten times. CDR3: CSARGLAGGTDTGELFF. DNA of the CDR3: TGCAGTGCTAGAGGGCTAGCGGGGGGAACGGACACCGGGGAGCTGTTTTTT. The V call is TRBV20-1, the J call TRBJ2-2, with 11 bases lining up with TRBD2. The CDR3 totals 17 residues. Trimming removed 1 base from V and 3 bases from J; junction bases left unmatched: 7. From germline, CDR1 is DFQATT and CDR2 SNEGSKA (reference sequence).

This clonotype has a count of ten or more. CDR3 sequence reads: CASSWARQPQHF. The CDR3 DNA reads as TGTGCCAGCAGTTGGGCTAGGCAGCCCCAGCATTTT. The chain recombines TRBV12-3 or TRBV12-4 with TRBJ1-5; no reliable D call. V shed 4 bases and J shed 7 bases, with 8 bases lying between them. CDR3 length: 12 residues.

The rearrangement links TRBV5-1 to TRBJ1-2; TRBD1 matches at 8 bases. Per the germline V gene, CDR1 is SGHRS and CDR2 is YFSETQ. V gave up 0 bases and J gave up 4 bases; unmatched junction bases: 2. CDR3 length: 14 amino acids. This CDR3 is CASSLDGQGYGYTF. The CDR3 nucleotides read TGCGCCAGCAGCTTGGATGGACAGGGCTATGGCTACACCTTC.

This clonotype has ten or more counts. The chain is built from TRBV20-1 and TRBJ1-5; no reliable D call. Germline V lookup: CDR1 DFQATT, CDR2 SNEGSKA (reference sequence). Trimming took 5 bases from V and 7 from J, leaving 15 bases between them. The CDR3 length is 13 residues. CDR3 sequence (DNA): TGCAGTGCTTCGAGGGAACTGAAGCAGCCCCAGCATTTT. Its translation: CSASRELKQPQHF.